Presented here are 13 T cell receptor beta chains from one specimen sequenced in a study of blood T cells in healthy people across ages. The authors ran a second PCR of 7 to 11 cycles using a sample-barcoded 5' primer and a J-beta primer mix. TCRdb re-called the 5' RACE reads with MiXCR, one entry per CDR3 protein. The sample has some 900,000 distinct CDR3 sequences, approximately 49% seen once. Sequencing was performed on blood. All receptors derive from a young man in good health.

This clonotype came up a few times. Sequence at one end of the junction differs from germline and may be a read error. The genes are TRBV29-1 and TRBJ2-1; maybe TRBD2 (5 bases). Germline lookup yields CDR1 SQVTM and CDR2 ANQGSEA. The CDR3 runs to 12 residues. CDR3 in DNA: TGCAGCGTTGCCCCTAGCTACGATGAGCAGTTCTTC. Translating it yields CSVAPSYDEQFF.

The chain uses TRBV6-2 or TRBV6-3 and TRBJ2-6; no clear D gene. CDR3 length: 15 residues. V dropped 5 bases and J dropped 0 bases, with 8 bases sitting between them. The germline CDR1 and CDR2 sequences are MNHEY and SVGEGT. The CDR3 coding sequence is TGTGCCAGCAGTCTGCAGATCTCTGGGGCCAACGTCCTGACTTTC. It codes for CASSLQISGANVLTF.

In its sample, this clonotype was seen once. This chain connects TRBV28 to TRBJ2-5; D uncertain. Germline CDR1 reads MDHEN; CDR2 reads SYDVKM. The ends were cut back, 1 base at V and 3 bases at J, with 15 bases in the middle. The CDR3 has 16 residues. The CDR3 nucleotides are TGTGCCAGCAGTTTATCTAAAGGGCTGACCGAAGAGACCCAGTACTTC. Its translation is CASSLSKGLTEETQYF.

The J gene is TRBJ2-4, the V gene TRBV4-2, with 7 nucleotides matching TRBD2. V shed 0 bases, J shed 7 bases, and the junction held 9 bases outside the gene matches. The length of the CDR3 is 16 residues. Germline CDR1 reads LGHNA; CDR2 reads YNFKEQ. For the CDR3, the DNA is TGTGCCAGCAGCCAAGATCACCGGGACTACGGTAACATTCAGTACTTC. This translates into CASSQDHRDYGNIQYF.

This clonotype came up many times. The gene calls are TRBV29-1 and TRBJ2-3, with 10 bases aligning to TRBD1. With V trimmed by 5 bases and J by 5 bases, 7 bases remained unmatched. The CDR3 runs to 14 residues. The germline V gene encodes CDR1 SQVTM and CDR2 ANQGSEA. The CDR3 sequence: CSVLPDRGVDTQYF. The CDR3 DNA is TGCAGCGTTTTACCGGACAGGGGGGTAGATACGCAGTATTTT.

The V gene is TRBV4-2, the J gene TRBJ2-1; 13 bases are a match to TRBD2. The closer fit of TRBJ2-7 to the DNA end suggests the J call may be wrong. The CDR3 sequence is 21 residues long. Per germline, CDR1 LGHNA and CDR2 YNFKEQ. The CDR3 DNA reads TGTGCCAGCAGCCAAGCCCCGACTAGCGGGGGGCAAAACCACATCTACAATGAGCAGTACTTC. It specifies CASSQAPTSGGQNHIYNEQYF.

This clonotype came up a few times. V and J are TRBV7-9 and TRBJ2-7; D call uncertain. Trimming shortened V by 4 bases and J by 7 bases, and 8 bases separated the two germline ends. Germline V gene sequence: CDR1 SEHNR, CDR2 FQNEAQ (reference sequence). The CDR3 has 11 amino acids. CDR3 sequence (DNA): TGTGCCAGCAGCTCCCCCCAGGAGCAGTACTTC. It codes for CASSSPQEQYF.

The chain has TRBV20-1 and TRBJ1-2; no firm D call. Germline assignment: CDR1 DFQATT and CDR2 SNEGSKA (reference sequence). CDR3 length: 15 residues. Trimming stripped 0 bases from V and 4 bases from J, with 15 bases between. CDR3 in DNA: TGCAGTGCTAGAGACCATGGAAACGGAGCCTATGGCTACACCTTC. Encoded protein: CSARDHGNGAYGYTF.

J is TRBJ2-6 and V is TRBV7-2; the D gene is possibly TRBD1 (5 bases). V shed 5 bases and J shed 1 base, with 12 bases lying between them. This CDR3 has 16 residues. Germline CDR1 is SGHTA and CDR2 is FQGNSA. The CDR3 reads CASSLMGQSGANVLTF. CDR3 DNA: TGTGCCAGCAGCCTTATGGGGCAGTCTGGGGCCAACGTCCTGACTTTC.

This chain links TRBV16 with TRBJ1-4; 7 nucleotides line up with TRBD1. Unmatched junction bases numbered 9, after V lost 4 bases and J lost 7 bases. There are 15 residues in the CDR3. The germline V gene encodes CDR1 KGHSY and CDR2 FQNENV. CDR3 amino acids: CASSPETGPGEKLFF. The CDR3 bases are TGTGCCAGCAGCCCCGAGACAGGGCCCGGTGAAAAACTGTTTTTT.

This chain joins TRBV2 and TRBJ2-3; a weak D match, TRBD1 (5 bases). Trimming removed 8 bases at V and 5 bases at J, with 11 bases between. CDR3 length equals 12 residues. CDR1 is SNHLY, CDR2 FYNNEI, per germline. CDR3 region: CASQGRRDTQYF. The DNA for the CDR3 is TGTGCCAGCCAGGGTCGGAGAGATACGCAGTATTTT. Supplemented by reference TRBV2 and TRBJ2-3, the full variable domain reads EPEVTQTPSHQVTQMGQEVILRCVPISNHLYFYWYRQILGQKVEFLVSFYNNEISEKSEIFDDQFSVERPDGSNFTLKIRSTKLEDSAMYFCASQGRRDTQYFGPGTRLTVL.

V and J are TRBV20-1 and TRBJ2-4, with D uncertain. Per germline, CDR1 DFQATT and CDR2 SNEGSKA (reference sequence). Trimming cost V 1 base and J 0 bases, with 10 bases left between them. The CDR3 spans 15 residues. The CDR3 reads CSARGNSLAKNIQYF. CDR3 in DNA: TGCAGTGCTAGAGGGAACAGTTTAGCCAAAAACATTCAGTACTTC.

The chain carries TRBV28 and TRBJ2-5, with 9 bases aligning to TRBD1. V shed 6 bases and J 2 bases; nucleotides not matched to a gene: 10. CDR3 length: 16 amino acids. CDR1 is MDHEN and CDR2 is SYDVKM in the germline V gene. The CDR3 DNA is TGTGCCAGCAGCCTCGGGACAGGGCTTTATCAAGAGACCCAGTACTTC. This gives the protein CASSLGTGLYQETQYF.